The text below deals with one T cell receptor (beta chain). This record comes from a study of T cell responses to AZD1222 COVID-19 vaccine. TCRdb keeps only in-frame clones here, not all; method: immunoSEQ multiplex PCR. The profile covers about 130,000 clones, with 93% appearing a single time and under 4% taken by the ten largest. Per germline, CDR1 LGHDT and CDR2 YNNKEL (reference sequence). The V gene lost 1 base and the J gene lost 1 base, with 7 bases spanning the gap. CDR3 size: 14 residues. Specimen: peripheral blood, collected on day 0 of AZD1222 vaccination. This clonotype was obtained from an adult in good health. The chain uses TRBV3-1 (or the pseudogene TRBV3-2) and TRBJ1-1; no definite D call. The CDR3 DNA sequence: TGTGCCAGCAGCCAAGTAGGTCCGAACACTGAAGCTTTCTTT. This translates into CASSQVGPNTEAFF.